This T cell receptor (beta chain) was identified during a study of blood T cell repertoires in COVID-19. Here immunoSEQ multiplex PCR was the method, and the copy in TCRdb shows in-frame clones only, minus some. The repertoire holds more than 300,000 clones, with about 89% as singletons. V gave up 6 bases and J gave up 8 bases; unmatched junction bases: 7. The CDR3 is made up of 14 amino acids. CDR1 and CDR2 from the germline V gene are MNHEY and SVGAGI. The age range of participants was about 18 to 89 years, with residence in about two dozen US areas. Self-reported history from a screening survey and questionnaire set each donor's cohort.

Sequenced: PBMCs or T cells enriched from blood (not recorded which). This chain uses TRBV6-5 with TRBJ1-6; 7 bases map to TRBD1. The origin of this receptor is a man aged 35 to 55 in a cohort exposed to, infected with or recovered from COVID-19 (not recorded which). CDR3 bases: TGTGCCAGCAGCATGACAGGGACGGATTCACCCCTCCACTTT. It translates to CASSMTGTDSPLHF.